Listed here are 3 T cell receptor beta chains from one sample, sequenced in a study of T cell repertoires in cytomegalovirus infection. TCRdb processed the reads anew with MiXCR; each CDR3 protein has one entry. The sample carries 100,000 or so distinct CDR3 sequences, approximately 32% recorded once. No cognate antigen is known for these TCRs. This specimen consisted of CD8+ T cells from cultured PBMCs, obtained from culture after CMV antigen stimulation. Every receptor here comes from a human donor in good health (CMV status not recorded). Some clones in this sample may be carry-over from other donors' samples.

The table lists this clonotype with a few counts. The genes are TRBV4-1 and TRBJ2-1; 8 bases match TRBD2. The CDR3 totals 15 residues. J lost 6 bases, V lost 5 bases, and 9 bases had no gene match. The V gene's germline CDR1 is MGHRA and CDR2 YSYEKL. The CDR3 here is CASSYNREGSNEQFF. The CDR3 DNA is TGCGCCAGCAGCTACAATCGGGAGGGGTCCAATGAGCAGTTCTTC.

In nucleotides, the CDR3 is TGTGCCAGCAGCCTAATAGGGGCTAGCGGGGGCCCGGCGGGGGAGCTGTTTTTT. It is translated as CASSLIGASGGPAGELFF. V gene TRBV7-2 combines with J gene TRBJ2-2, with 10 nucleotides matching TRBD2. V shed 5 bases, J shed 8 bases, and the junction held 17 bases outside the gene matches. The CDR3 runs to 18 residues. Germline V CDR1 and CDR2: SGHTA, FQGNSA.

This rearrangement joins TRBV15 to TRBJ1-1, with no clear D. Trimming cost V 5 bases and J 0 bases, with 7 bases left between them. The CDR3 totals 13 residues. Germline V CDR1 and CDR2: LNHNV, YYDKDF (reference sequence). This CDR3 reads CATSSYMNTEAFF. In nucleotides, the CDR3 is TGTGCCACCAGCTCCTACATGAACACTGAAGCTTTCTTT. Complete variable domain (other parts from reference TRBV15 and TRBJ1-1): DAMVIQNPRYQVTQFGKPVTLSCSQTLNHNVMYWYQQKSSQAPKLLFHYYDKDFNNEADTPDNFQSRRPNTSFCFLDIRSPGLGDTAMYLCATSSYMNTEAFFGQGTRLTVV.